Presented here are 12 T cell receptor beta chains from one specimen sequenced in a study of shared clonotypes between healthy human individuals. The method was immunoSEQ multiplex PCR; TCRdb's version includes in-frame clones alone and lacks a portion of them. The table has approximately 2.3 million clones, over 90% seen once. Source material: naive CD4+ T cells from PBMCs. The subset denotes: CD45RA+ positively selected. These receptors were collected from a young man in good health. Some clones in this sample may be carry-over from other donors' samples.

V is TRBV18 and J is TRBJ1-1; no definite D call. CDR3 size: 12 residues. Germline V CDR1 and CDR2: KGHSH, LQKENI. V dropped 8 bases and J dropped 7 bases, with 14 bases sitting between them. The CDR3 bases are TGTGCCAGCGGGGAACACTCCAATGAAGCTTTCTTT. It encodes CASGEHSNEAFF.

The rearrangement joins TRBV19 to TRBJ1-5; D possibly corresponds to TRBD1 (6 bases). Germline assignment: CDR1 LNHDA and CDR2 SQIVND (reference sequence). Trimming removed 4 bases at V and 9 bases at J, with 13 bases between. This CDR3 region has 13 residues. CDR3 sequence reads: CASSRDTRTPQHF. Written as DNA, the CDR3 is TGTGCCAGTAGTAGGGACACCAGGACGCCCCAGCATTTT.

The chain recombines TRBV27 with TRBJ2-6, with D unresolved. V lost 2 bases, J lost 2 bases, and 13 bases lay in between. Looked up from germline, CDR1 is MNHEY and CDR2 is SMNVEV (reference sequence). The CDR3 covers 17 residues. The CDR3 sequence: CASSLIAWGTGANVLTF. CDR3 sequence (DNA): TGTGCCAGCAGTTTAATTGCGTGGGGTACTGGGGCCAACGTCCTGACTTTC.

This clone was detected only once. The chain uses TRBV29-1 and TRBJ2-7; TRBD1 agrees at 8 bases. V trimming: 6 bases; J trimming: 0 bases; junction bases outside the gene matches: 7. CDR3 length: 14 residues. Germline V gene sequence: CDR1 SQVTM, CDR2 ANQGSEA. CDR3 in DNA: TGCAGCGTAGGACAGGGCCTAAGCTCCTACGAGCAGTACTTC. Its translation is CSVGQGLSSYEQYF.

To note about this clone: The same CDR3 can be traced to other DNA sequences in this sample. The CDR3 DNA sequence: TGTGCCAGCAGTTTGTCAAGAGGCGGCTACACCTTC. It translates to CASSLSRGGYTF. The chain is built from TRBV28 and TRBJ1-2; D not resolved. CDR1 and CDR2 from the germline V gene are MDHEN and SYDVKM. The length of the CDR3 is 12 residues. Trimming stripped 3 bases from V and 8 bases from J, with 10 bases between.

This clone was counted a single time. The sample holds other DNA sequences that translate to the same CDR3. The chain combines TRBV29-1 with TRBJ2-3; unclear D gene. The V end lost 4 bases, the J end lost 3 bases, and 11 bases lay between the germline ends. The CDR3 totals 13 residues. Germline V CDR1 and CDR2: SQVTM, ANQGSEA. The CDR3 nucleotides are TGCAGCGTTGGAGGTCGAGTTACAGATACGCAGTATTTT. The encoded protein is CSVGGRVTDTQYF.

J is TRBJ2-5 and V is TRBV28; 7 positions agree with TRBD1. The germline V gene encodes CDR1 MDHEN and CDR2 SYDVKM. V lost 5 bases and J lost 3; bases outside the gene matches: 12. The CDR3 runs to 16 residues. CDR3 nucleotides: TGTGCCAGCAGTATCGGACAGGCCTTGGGAGAAGAGACCCAGTACTTC. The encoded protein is CASSIGQALGEETQYF.

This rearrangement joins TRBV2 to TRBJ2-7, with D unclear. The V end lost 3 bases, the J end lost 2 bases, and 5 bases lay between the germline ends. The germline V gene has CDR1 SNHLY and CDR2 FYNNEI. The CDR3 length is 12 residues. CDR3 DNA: TGTGCCAGCAGTGATCGAGCCTACGAGCAGTACTTC. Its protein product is CASSDRAYEQYF.

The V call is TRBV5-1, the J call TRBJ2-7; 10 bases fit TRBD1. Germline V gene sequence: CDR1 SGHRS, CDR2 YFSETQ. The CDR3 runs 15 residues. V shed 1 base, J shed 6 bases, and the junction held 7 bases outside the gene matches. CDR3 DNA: TGCGCCAGCAGCTTGACCGGGACAGGGGAATCCGAGCAGTACTTC. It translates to CASSLTGTGESEQYF.

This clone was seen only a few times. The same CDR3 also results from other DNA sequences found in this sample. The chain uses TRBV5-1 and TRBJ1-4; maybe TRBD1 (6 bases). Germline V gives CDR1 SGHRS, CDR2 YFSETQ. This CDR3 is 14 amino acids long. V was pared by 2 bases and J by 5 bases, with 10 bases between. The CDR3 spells CASSLQGPNEKLFF. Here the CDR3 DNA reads TGCGCCAGCAGCTTACAGGGTCCAAATGAAAAACTGTTTTTT.

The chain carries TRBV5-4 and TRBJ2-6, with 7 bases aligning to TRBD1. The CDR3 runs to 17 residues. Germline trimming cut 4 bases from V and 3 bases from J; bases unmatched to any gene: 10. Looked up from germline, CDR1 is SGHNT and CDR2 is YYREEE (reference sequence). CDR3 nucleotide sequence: TGTGCCAGCAGCCCCGACAGGGCGAGCCGTGGGGCCAACGTCCTGACTTTC. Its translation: CASSPDRASRGANVLTF. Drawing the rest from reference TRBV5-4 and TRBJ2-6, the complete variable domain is ETGVTQSPTHLIKTRGQQVTLRCSSQSGHNTVSWYQQALGQGPQFIFQYYREEENGRGNFPPRFSGLQFPNYSSELNVNALELDDSALYLCASSPDRASRGANVLTFGAGSRLTVL.

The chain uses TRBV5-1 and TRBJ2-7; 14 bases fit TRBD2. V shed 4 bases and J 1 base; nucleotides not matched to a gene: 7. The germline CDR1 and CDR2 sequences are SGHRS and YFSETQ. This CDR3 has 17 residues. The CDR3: CASSRGTSGSRSYEQYF. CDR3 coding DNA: TGCGCCAGCAGCCGAGGGACTAGCGGGAGCCGGTCCTACGAGCAGTACTTC.